This is a list of T cell receptor beta chains from one sample in a study of tumor-infiltrating lymphocytes in oesophageal squamous cell carcinoma. TCRdb fed the PCR reads into MiXCR, producing one record per CDR3 protein. The repertoire holds under 15,000 distinct CDR3 sequences, with about 53% as singletons. Sequenced sample: esophageal tumor tissue. The receptors here all came from a male donor with esophageal squamous cell carcinoma. The CDR3 runs from the conserved cysteine through the conserved F or W. Each record gives: V gene, J gene, clone size, D gene, CDR3 protein, CDR3 DNA. D genes are given only for firm matches. Only some rows state a clone size, as once, few, many or a class for expanded clones.

>TRBV12-3/TRBV12-4|TRBJ2-7|few|TRBD2
CASSLAGLAGGREQYF
TGTGCCAGCAGTTTAGCCGGACTAGCGGGCGGTCGGGAGCAGTACTTC
>TRBV7-2|TRBJ2-3|few|TRBD2
CASSLLGGAGGHTDTQYF
TGTGCCAGCAGCCTACTAGGGGGAGCGGGAGGACACACAGATACGCAGTATTTT
>TRBV6-1|TRBJ1-4|medium-sized|.
CASSQQGWGEKLFF
TGTGCCAGCAGCCAACAGGGCTGGGGGGAAAAACTGTTTTTT
>TRBV11-1|TRBJ2-3|.|TRBD2
CASSLASLAGASSTDTQYF
TGTGCCAGCAGCTTAGCGTCACTAGCGGGGGCATCTAGCACAGATACGCAGTATTTT
>TRBV12-3/TRBV12-4|TRBJ2-3|.|TRBD2
CASRGTGTSGTTPQYF
TGTGCCAGCAGAGGTACCGGGACTAGCGGGACAACCCCGCAGTATTTT
>TRBV20-1|TRBJ2-3|.|TRBD2
CSAGSGRGSTDTQYF
TGCAGTGCTGGTAGCGGGAGGGGGAGCACAGATACGCAGTATTTT
>TRBV7-8|TRBJ1-1|.|.
CASSHRIASNTEAFF
TGTGCCAGCAGCCACCGGATTGCCAGCAACACTGAAGCTTTCTTT
>TRBV7-3|TRBJ2-2|.|.
CASSENRGAHTGELFF
TGTGCCAGCAGCGAAAACCGGGGGGCTCACACCGGGGAGCTGTTTTTT
>TRBV7-9|TRBJ2-1|.|TRBD2
CASSVGLVNEQFF
TGTGCCAGCAGCGTGGGACTAGTTAATGAGCAGTTCTTC
>TRBV7-2|TRBJ2-1|.|TRBD2
CASSLALATYEQFF
TGTGCCAGCAGCTTAGCACTAGCGACCTACGAGCAGTTCTTC
>TRBV7-2|TRBJ2-5|.|.
CASSYSGWETQYF
TGTGCCAGCAGCTACTCCGGGTGGGAGACCCAGTACTTC
>TRBV7-9|TRBJ2-1|.|.
CASSRGQRGEQFF
TGTGCCAGCAGTCGAGGGCAAAGGGGTGAGCAGTTCTTC
>TRBV15|TRBJ2-7|few|.
CATSRDHTGSYEQYF
TGTGCCACCAGCAGAGATCACACAGGCTCCTACGAGCAGTACTTC
>TRBV7-3|TRBJ2-1|.|TRBD2
CASSYTSAGPYNEQFF
TGTGCCAGCAGCTACACTAGCGCCGGCCCCTACAATGAGCAGTTCTTC
>TRBV7-3|TRBJ2-1|.|TRBD2
CASSLFPGGTDEQFF
TGTGCCAGCAGCTTATTCCCCGGGGGGACCGATGAGCAGTTCTTC
>TRBV28|TRBJ1-2|.|.
CASSSRVYGYTF
TGTGCCAGCAGTTCCCGGGTCTATGGCTACACCTTC
>TRBV7-6|TRBJ2-5|.|.
CASSTRTEETQYF
TGTGCTAGCAGCACCCGAACAGAAGAGACCCAGTACTTC
>TRBV7-2|TRBJ2-5|.|TRBD2
CASSVATSGGARETQYF
TGTGCCAGCAGCGTAGCTACTAGCGGGGGGGCCAGGGAGACCCAGTACTTC
>TRBV11-3|TRBJ2-7|medium-sized|TRBD2
CASSYISSGRNDEQYF
TGTGCCAGCAGCTACATTAGCAGCGGGAGAAACGATGAGCAGTACTTC
>TRBV7-1|TRBJ2-7|.|.
CASSSSVDPSYEQYF
TGTGCCAGCAGCTCATCTGTCGATCCCTCCTACGAGCAGTACTTC
>TRBV29-1|TRBJ2-7|.|.
CSVGQTYEQYF
TGCAGCGTCGGACAGACCTACGAGCAGTACTTC
>TRBV11-2|TRBJ2-5|once|.
CASSFLVRFYNEQYF
TGTGCCAGCAGCTTTCTCGTCCGCTTTTACAATGAGCAGTACTTC
>TRBV12-5|TRBJ2-5|.|.
CASGLGASGTEETQYF
TGTGCTAGTGGTTTGGGAGCCTCGGGGACCGAAGAGACCCAGTACTTC
>TRBV7-9|TRBJ2-7|.|.
CASSLARVNEQYF
TGTGCCAGCAGCTTAGCGCGGGTAAACGAGCAGTACTTC
>TRBV7-6|TRBJ2-1|few|.
CASSLAQGGEYNEQFF
TGTGCCAGCAGCTTAGCGCAGGGGGGTGAATACAATGAGCAGTTCTTC
>TRBV7-6|TRBJ2-2|few|.
CASSLGSVGNTGELFF
TGTGCCAGCAGCTTAGGTAGCGTGGGTAACACCGGGGAGCTGTTTTTT
>TRBV7-3|TRBJ2-1|.|TRBD2
CASSPRASGSSYNEQFF
TGTGCCAGCAGCCCCCGGGCTAGCGGCTCATCCTACAATGAGCAGTTCTTC
>TRBV7-2|TRBJ2-5|.|.
CASSQSSGTWETQYF
TGTGCCAGCAGCCAATCCTCCGGGACATGGGAGACCCAGTACTTC
>TRBV7-3|TRBJ2-5|once|TRBD1
CASSLSGGETQYF
TGTGCCAGCAGCTTATCAGGGGGAGAGACCCAGTACTTC
>TRBV7-3|TRBJ2-2|.|.
CASSFGTGGNGELFF
TGTGCCAGCAGCTTCGGCACAGGTGGAAACGGGGAGCTGTTTTTT
>TRBV24-1|TRBJ2-3|.|TRBD1
CATSDPVPGQRTDTQYF
TGTGCCACCAGTGATCCAGTCCCGGGACAGCGCACAGATACGCAGTATTTT
>TRBV7-6|TRBJ2-5|few|.
CASSPDLETQYF
TGTGCCAGCAGCCCGGACTTGGAGACCCAGTACTTC
>TRBV4-1|TRBJ2-5|many|TRBD2
CASSQASMTSGIQETQYF
TGCGCCAGCAGCCAAGCCTCTATGACTAGCGGAATCCAAGAGACCCAGTACTTC
>TRBV6-1|TRBJ1-2|.|TRBD1
CASSAQGGKYGYTF
TGTGCCAGCAGTGCACAGGGGGGAAAGTATGGCTACACCTTC
>TRBV7-6|TRBJ1-2|few|.
CASSLAGDYGYTF
TGTGCCAGCAGCTTAGCGGGGGACTATGGCTACACCTTC
>TRBV7-3|TRBJ2-1|.|TRBD2
CASSPSSGAQGEQFF
TGTGCCAGCAGCCCCTCTAGCGGGGCTCAGGGCGAGCAGTTCTTC
>TRBV6-1|TRBJ2-5|large|.
CASIRAVGETQYF
TGTGCCAGCATTCGAGCGGTCGGGGAGACCCAGTACTTC
>TRBV7-6|TRBJ2-5|.|.
CASSLVSPRGKETQYF
TGTGCCAGCAGCTTAGTTAGTCCCAGGGGTAAAGAGACCCAGTACTTC
>TRBV11-2|TRBJ2-5|.|.
CASSLDRGYQETQYF
TGTGCCAGCAGCTTAGATCGGGGGTACCAAGAGACCCAGTACTTC
>TRBV6-5|TRBJ2-1|.|.
CASSDSPANEQFF
TGTGCCAGCAGTGACTCACCCGCGAATGAGCAGTTCTTC
>TRBV7-2|TRBJ2-7|.|.
CASSLRPEWEQYF
TGTGCCAGCAGCTTACGGCCTGAATGGGAGCAGTACTTC
>TRBV18|TRBJ2-5|many|.
CASSPVGTEETQYF
TGTGCCAGCTCACCGGTTGGGACGGAAGAGACCCAGTACTTC
>TRBV5-4|TRBJ1-2|.|.
CASSLAQRDGYTF
TGTGCCAGCAGCTTGGCCCAGCGTGATGGCTACACCTTC
>TRBV7-2|TRBJ2-3|.|.
CASSPDSSGYTDTQYF
TGTGCCAGCAGCCCAGACTCCAGCGGTTACACAGATACGCAGTATTTT
>TRBV7-6|TRBJ1-4|few|.
CASSLGRQVATNEKLFF
TGTGCCAGCAGCTTAGGCCGACAGGTCGCAACTAATGAAAAACTGTTTTTT
>TRBV7-3|TRBJ2-5|.|.
CASSPGWGETQYF
TGTGCCAGCAGCCCGGGGTGGGGAGAGACCCAGTACTTC
>TRBV11-2|TRBJ2-1|.|TRBD2
CASIPWSTSGSGEQFF
TGTGCCAGCATCCCCTGGTCCACTAGCGGGAGTGGTGAGCAGTTCTTC
>TRBV6-2/TRBV6-3|TRBJ2-1|.|TRBD2
CASIISGRAGEQFF
TGTGCCAGCATAATTAGCGGGAGGGCCGGTGAGCAGTTCTTC
>TRBV7-3|TRBJ2-1|few|TRBD1
CASSLTGVGFYNEQFF
TGTGCCAGCAGCTTGACAGGGGTAGGCTTTTACAATGAGCAGTTCTTC
>TRBV7-2|TRBJ2-5|.|.
CASSLENTVRYNEQYF
TGTGCCAGCAGCTTAGAGAACACAGTAAGGTACAATGAGCAGTACTTC
>TRBV19|TRBJ2-1|many|.
CASSRAWIYPNFDNEQFF
TGTGCCAGTAGTAGGGCCTGGATCTACCCTAACTTTGACAATGAGCAGTTCTTC
>TRBV4-1|TRBJ2-2|many|TRBD2
CASSQEAGLAGRVGSPGELFF
TGCGCCAGCAGCCAAGAGGCTGGCCTAGCGGGCAGGGTTGGGAGTCCCGGGGAGCTGTTTTTT
>TRBV7-2|TRBJ2-1|.|TRBD2
CASSFRLAGADEQFF
TGTGCCAGCAGCTTCCGACTAGCGGGAGCGGACGAGCAGTTCTTC
>TRBV7-8|TRBJ1-6|.|TRBD1
CASSDTGDSPLHF
TGTGCCAGCAGCGATACAGGGGATTCACCCCTCCACTTT
>TRBV7-4|TRBJ2-5|.|.
CASSRTGARGQETQYF
TGTGCCAGCAGCCGGACTGGGGCACGGGGACAAGAGACCCAGTACTTC
>TRBV7-6|TRBJ2-7|few|.
CASSSQSLADTQYF
TGTGCCAGCAGCTCCCAGTCTCTGGCAGATACGCAGTACTTC
>TRBV9|TRBJ2-1|.|.
CASSSGGSSYNEQFF
TGTGCCAGCAGCTCGGGGGGCTCGTCTTACAATGAGCAGTTCTTC
>TRBV7-6|TRBJ2-7|hyperexpanded|.
CASSSGSGQGPYEQYF
TGTGCCAGCAGCTCGGGGTCGGGGCAGGGCCCCTACGAGCAGTACTTC